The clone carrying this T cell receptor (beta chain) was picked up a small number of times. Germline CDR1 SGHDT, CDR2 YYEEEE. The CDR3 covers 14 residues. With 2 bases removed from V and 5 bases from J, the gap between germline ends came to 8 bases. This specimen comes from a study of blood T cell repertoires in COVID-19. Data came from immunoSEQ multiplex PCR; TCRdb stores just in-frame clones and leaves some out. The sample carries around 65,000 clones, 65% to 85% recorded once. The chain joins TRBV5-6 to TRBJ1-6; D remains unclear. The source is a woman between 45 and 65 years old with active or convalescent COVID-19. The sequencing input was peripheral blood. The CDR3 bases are TGTGCCAGCAGCTTACAGTGGGATAATTCACCCCTCCACTTT. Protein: CASSLQWDNSPLHF.